The rows below give T cell receptor beta chains drawn from one sample of a study of Graves' ophthalmopathy and Graves' hyperthyroidism. TCRdb reprocessed the multiplex PCR reads via MiXCR and lists one record per CDR3 protein. Of about 660,000 distinct CDR3 sequences listed, just over 40% are singletons. What was sequenced was peripheral blood. The receptors come from an adult man with Graves' ophthalmopathy. Both conserved end residues are part of each CDR3. Fields, in order: clone size, D gene, V gene, J gene, CDR3 protein, CDR3 DNA. The D gene is left open where the match is weak. Clone size is not always given. Where it is, it says once, few, many or a class for expanded clones.

>-|TRBD2|TRBV9|TRBJ2-3
CASSAGTSGRALGTDTQYF
TGTGCCAGCAGCGCAGGGACTAGCGGGAGGGCCCTCGGCACAGATACGCAGTATTTT
>many|-|TRBV19|TRBJ2-5
CASSDQWGETQYF
TGTGCCAGTAGTGACCAGTGGGGAGAGACCCAGTACTTC
>-|TRBD1|TRBV25-1|TRBJ1-5
CASRADRGDLQHF
TGTGCCAGCAGGGCGGACAGGGGGGATCTCCAGCATTTT
>-|-|TRBV20-1|TRBJ2-7
CSARAGPTYEQYF
TGCAGTGCTAGAGCCGGACCGACCTACGAGCAGTACTTC
>-|TRBD1|TRBV10-3|TRBJ1-1
CALPRQGDTEAFF
TGTGCCTTACCGAGACAGGGGGACACTGAAGCTTTCTTT
>-|TRBD2|TRBV7-2|TRBJ2-5
CASSSSAGGIQETQYF
TGTGCCAGCAGCTCCTCTGCGGGAGGGATTCAAGAGACCCAGTACTTC
>many|-|TRBV2|TRBJ1-5
CASGILGNQPQHF
TGTGCCAGCGGTATCCTTGGAAATCAGCCCCAGCATTTT
>-|TRBD1|TRBV7-8|TRBJ2-2
CASSTRTGAGDTGELFF
TGTGCCAGCAGCACCCGGACAGGGGCAGGCGACACCGGGGAGCTGTTTTTT
>-|-|TRBV25-1|TRBJ1-2
CASRDMNRFFNYGYTF
TGTGCCAGCAGAGATATGAACCGATTTTTTAACTATGGCTACACCTTC
>few|-|TRBV10-3|TRBJ1-4
CAISEGQGDEKLFF
TGTGCCATCAGTGAAGGGCAGGGCGATGAAAAACTGTTTTTT
>few|-|TRBV12-3/TRBV12-4|TRBJ1-1
CASSTGHTEAFF
TGTGCCAGCAGCACAGGGCACACTGAAGCTTTCTTT